This TCR beta chain was captured in a study of T cell responses to AZD1222 COVID-19 vaccine. Between the trimmed V and J ends, which lost 5 bases and 8 bases, there was a span of 18 bases. Germline V lookup: CDR1 SNHLY, CDR2 FYNNEI. The CDR3 spans 15 residues. Libraries were prepared by immunoSEQ multiplex PCR; TCRdb keeps only in-frame clonotypes and omits some of them. Of 150,000 to 200,000 clones listed, less than 95% are singletons. The source is an adult in good health. This rearrangement joins TRBV2 to TRBJ1-4; possible D gene TRBD1, 6 bases. The source material was peripheral blood, sampled on day 0 of AZD1222 vaccination. Here the CDR3 reads CASSQTGGGGEKLFF. Here the CDR3 DNA reads TGTGCCAGCAGTCAAACCGGGGGCGGAGGGGAAAAACTGTTTTTT.